This section outlines one TCR beta chain sequence together with its context. Its antigen is not identified. The sample comes from a study of CD8+CD57+ T cells in acquired aplastic anemia. The CDR3 spans 13 residues. Germline CDR1 is SEHNR and CDR2 is FQNEAQ (reference sequence). The V gene lost 5 bases and the J gene lost 2 bases, with 10 bases spanning the gap. Investigators profiled TCR beta VDJ and CDR3 from genomic DNA template. MiXCR, run by TCRdb on the reads, gives a single entry per CDR3 protein. The repertoire holds about 170,000 distinct CDR3 sequences, 55% to 70% seen once, with about 50% in the top ten. Broader study findings: Patients shared some 29 CD8+ CDR3 sequences with controls. No significant patient-versus-control difference appeared in CD8+ Simpson's diversity.

What was sequenced was sorted CD4+, CD8+, or CD8+CD57+ T cells (not recorded which) from PBMCs. This receptor was obtained from a human donor in good health. This sequence joins TRBV7-9 and TRBJ2-7; perhaps TRBD2 as D (6 bases). This CDR3 is CASSPDYTYEQYF. As DNA, the CDR3 is TGTGCCAGCAGCCCGGACTACACCTACGAGCAGTACTTC.